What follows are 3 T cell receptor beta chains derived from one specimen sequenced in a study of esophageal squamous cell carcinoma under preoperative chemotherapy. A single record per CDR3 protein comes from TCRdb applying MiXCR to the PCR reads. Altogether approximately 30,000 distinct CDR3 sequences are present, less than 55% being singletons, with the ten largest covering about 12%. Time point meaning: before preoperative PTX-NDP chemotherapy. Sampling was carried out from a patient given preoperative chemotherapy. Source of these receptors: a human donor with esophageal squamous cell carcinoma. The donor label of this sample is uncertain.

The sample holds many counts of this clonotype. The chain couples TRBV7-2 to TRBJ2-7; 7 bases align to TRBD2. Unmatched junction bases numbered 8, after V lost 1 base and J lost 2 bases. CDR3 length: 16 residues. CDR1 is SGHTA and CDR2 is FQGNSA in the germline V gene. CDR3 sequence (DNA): TGTGCCAGCAGCTTAGGGGGAACAAGCGGGGCCTACGAGCAGTACTTC. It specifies CASSLGGTSGAYEQYF.

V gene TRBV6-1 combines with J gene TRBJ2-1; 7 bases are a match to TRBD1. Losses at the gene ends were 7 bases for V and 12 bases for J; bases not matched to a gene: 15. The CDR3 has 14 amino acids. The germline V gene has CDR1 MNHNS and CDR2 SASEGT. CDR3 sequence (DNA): TGTGCCAGCATCCCTTCCCAGGGACAGATAAGGCAGTTCTTC. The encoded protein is CASIPSQGQIRQFF.

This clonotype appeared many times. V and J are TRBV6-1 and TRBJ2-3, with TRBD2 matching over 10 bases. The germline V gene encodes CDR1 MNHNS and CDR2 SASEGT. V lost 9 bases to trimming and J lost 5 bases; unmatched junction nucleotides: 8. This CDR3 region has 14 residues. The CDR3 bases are TGTGCCAGTAAAGCGGGAGGGCCGGGAGATACGCAGTATTTT. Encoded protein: CASKAGGPGDTQYF.